The source of this T cell receptor (beta chain) is a study of blood T cell repertoires in COVID-19. The V end was cut by 0 bases, the J end by 5 bases, with 18 bases between. The CDR3 runs 17 residues. Germline assignment: CDR1 KGHDR and CDR2 SFDVKD. Methods used by the authors: From reference gene primer amplification, estimates of nucleated cell counts were derived. TCRdb keeps only in-frame clones here, not all; method: immunoSEQ multiplex PCR. The V and J calls and clone size come from that table; D and trimming were worked out from the DNA. Of 20,000 to 25,000 clones detected, 80% to 90% appear once; the ten largest clones hold 22%.

The clonotype originates from a man in his 70s in a cohort sampled during active COVID-19. Material for sequencing was peripheral blood. The J gene is TRBJ2-5, the V gene TRBV24-1; D is uncertain. In DNA form, the CDR3 reads TGTGCCACCAGTGATTTGAAGTCGGAGAGCGCCTGGGAGACCCAGTACTTC. This encodes CATSDLKSESAWETQYF.